In this sample, the clone carrying this T cell receptor (beta chain) turned up many times. Its specificity is not known. The data were taken from a study of shared clonotypes between healthy human individuals. The germline V gene encodes CDR1 MGHRA and CDR2 YSYEKL. The length of the CDR3 is 16 residues. V trimming: 3 bases; J trimming: 10 bases; junction bases outside the gene matches: 11. Overall study results and limits: Naive subsets generally exceeded memory subsets in estimated richness.

The table came from immunoSEQ multiplex PCR; TCRdb's copy has only in-frame clones and leaves some out. This sample has around 700,000 clones, with about three quarters found just once. Memory CD4+ cells were the fraction left after CD45RA+ naive selection. This clonotype was sampled from a woman under 40 in good health. The sample consisted of memory CD4+ T cells sorted from blood. Described subset: CD45RA-negative fraction. The rearrangement joins TRBV4-1 to TRBJ2-1; 11 nucleotides align to TRBD2. The CDR3 sequence: CASSHQGGSGRVEQFF. CDR3 DNA: TGCGCCAGCAGCCACCAAGGGGGTAGCGGGAGGGTAGAGCAGTTCTTC.